This section outlines one TCR beta chain sequence together with its context. No antigen is known for it. The PCR was carried out with 60 Vbeta primers and 13 Jbeta primers. TCRdb keeps only in-frame clones here, not all; method: immunoSEQ multiplex PCR. The table lists approximately 190,000 clones. The data were obtained in a study of cytomegalovirus exposure and HLA in healthy donors. Turning to the study itself: Out of approximately 170 million T cells, an earlier analysis found fewer than 140 million unique TCR beta sequences in total.

Trimming took 7 bases from V and 7 from J, leaving 20 bases between them. The V gene's germline CDR1 is LGHNA and CDR2 YNFKEQ. This CDR3 comprises 16 residues. Findings and limits, study-wide: Analyzed later, association rates of TCRs varied across HLA loci, with DRB1 most and HLA-C fewest. Beyond CMV serostatus, there was no information to go on about immune exposure.

The specimen was PBMCs. This chain uses TRBV4-2 with TRBJ1-6; a possible D gene is TRBD1 (6 bases). The TCR originated in a man aged 25 to 45 in good health and CMV-seronegative. CDR3 amino acids: CASTRGEGDFNSPLHF. The CDR3 DNA is TGTGCCAGCACCCGAGGGGAGGGGGACTTCAATTCACCCCTCCACTTT.